Below are 9 T cell receptor beta chains sequenced from a single sample in a study of blood T cell repertoires in COVID-19. Only in-frame clones appear in the TCRdb table, and some are missing; sequencing was by immunoSEQ multiplex PCR. Among tens of thousands of clones listed, 88% were seen once. Sample: peripheral blood. These receptor sequences come from a man in his sixties with active COVID-19.

The chain combines TRBV27 with TRBJ1-5; no definite D call. The V gene lost 5 bases and the J gene lost 2 bases, with 13 bases spanning the gap. Germline loops: CDR1 MNHEY, CDR2 SMNVEV (reference sequence). The CDR3 is 15 amino acids. The CDR3 loop reads CASSAISSGNQPQHF. The CDR3 coding sequence is TGTGCCAGCAGTGCGATATCCAGCGGCAATCAGCCCCAGCATTTT.

The rearrangement links TRBV7-8 to TRBJ2-7, with a possible D match to TRBD1 (5 bases). V was cut by 5 bases and J by 3 bases, with 14 bases left in between. Germline CDR1 and CDR2: SGHVS and FQNEAQ. This CDR3 spans 14 amino acids. The CDR3 here is CASSERGLYYEQYF. The CDR3 DNA is TGTGCCAGCAGCGAAAGGGGCTTATACTACGAGCAGTACTTC.

The chain uses TRBV3-1 (or the pseudogene TRBV3-2) and TRBJ1-2; weak D call: TRBD1 (5 bases). Germline assignment: CDR1 LGHDT and CDR2 YNNKEL (reference sequence). The length of the CDR3 is 14 residues. Trimming removed 1 base at V and 0 bases at J, with 6 bases between. CDR3 coding DNA: TGTGCCAGCAGCCAAGCAGGGACTAACTATGGCTACACCTTC. Translated: CASSQAGTNYGYTF.

This sequence joins TRBV2 and TRBJ2-1, with TRBD2 matching over 7 bases. This CDR3 is built from 15 residues. The V gene end was trimmed by 9 bases and the J gene end by 8 bases; junction bases not matched to a gene: 16. Germline V CDR1 and CDR2: SNHLY, FYNNEI. The CDR3 protein is CARPGEAGEGDEQFF. The CDR3 DNA follows: TGTGCCAGGCCGGGGGAGGCGGGAGAAGGTGATGAGCAGTTCTTC.

The rearrangement uses TRBV5-5 and TRBJ1-1, with D possibly matching TRBD1 (6 bases). CDR1 is SGHKS, CDR2 YYEKEE, per germline (reference sequence). V shed 0 bases and J shed 5 bases, with 11 bases lying between them. The length of the CDR3 is 14 residues. The CDR3: CASSLVGGGTEAFF. DNA of the CDR3: TGTGCCAGCAGCTTGGTAGGGGGTGGAACTGAAGCTTTCTTT.

The chain uses TRBV15 and TRBJ2-1; TRBD1 matches at 8 bases. Trimming cost V 3 bases and J 3 bases; bases outside gene matches: 1. The germline CDR1 and CDR2 sequences are LNHNV and YYDKDF (reference sequence). The CDR3 contains 14 residues. The CDR3 region has the DNA TGTGCCACCAGCAGTGGGACAGGCTACAATGAGCAGTTCTTC. The encoded protein is CATSSGTGYNEQFF.

The chain couples TRBV14 to TRBJ2-3; 8 bases align to TRBD2. V lost 0 bases, J lost 0 bases, and 8 bases stayed unmatched. The CDR3 totals 18 residues. CDR1 and CDR2 (germline): SGHDN, FVKESK. This CDR3 is CASSQDHATSDSTDTQYF. The CDR3 DNA is TGTGCCAGCAGCCAAGATCATGCGACTAGCGATAGCACAGATACGCAGTATTTT.

The chain joins TRBV4-1 to TRBJ1-6, with D hard to call. This CDR3 is 17 amino acids long. The V end was cut by 2 bases, the J end by 10 bases, with 21 bases between. CDR1 is MGHRA, CDR2 YSYEKL, per germline. The CDR3 DNA is TGCGCCAGCAGCCAACCTATGACCGGGAACCAAGACTCACCCCTCCACTTT. Translating gives CASSQPMTGNQDSPLHF.

This clone was found once. The CDR3: CASSLSGDSQQQTQYF. As DNA, the CDR3 is TGCGCCAGCAGCTTGTCGGGGGACAGCCAGCAACAGACCCAGTACTTC. J is TRBJ2-5 and V is TRBV5-1, with D possibly matching TRBD1 (7 bases). The CDR3 has 16 amino acids. Trimming pared 1 base from V and 6 bases from J, leaving 19 bases between. Germline V gene lookup returns CDR1 SGHRS and CDR2 YFSETQ.